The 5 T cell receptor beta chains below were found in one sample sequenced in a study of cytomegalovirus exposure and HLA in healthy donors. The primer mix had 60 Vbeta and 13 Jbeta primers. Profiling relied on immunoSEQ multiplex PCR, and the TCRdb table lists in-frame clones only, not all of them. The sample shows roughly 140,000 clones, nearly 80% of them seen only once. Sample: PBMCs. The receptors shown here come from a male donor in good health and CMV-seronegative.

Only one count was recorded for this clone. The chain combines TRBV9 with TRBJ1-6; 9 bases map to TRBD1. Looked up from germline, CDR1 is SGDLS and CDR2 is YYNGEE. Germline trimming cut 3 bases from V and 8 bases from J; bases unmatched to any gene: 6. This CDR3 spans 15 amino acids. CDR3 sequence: CASSGQDRGDSPLHF. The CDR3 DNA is TGTGCCAGCAGCGGCCAGGACAGGGGTGATTCACCCCTCCACTTT.

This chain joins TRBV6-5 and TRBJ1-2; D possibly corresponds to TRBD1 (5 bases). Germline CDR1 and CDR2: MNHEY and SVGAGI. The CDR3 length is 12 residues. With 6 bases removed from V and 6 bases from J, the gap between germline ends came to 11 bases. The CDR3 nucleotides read TGTGCCAGCAGAATGGGGGGGGATGGCTACACCTTC. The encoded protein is CASRMGGDGYTF.

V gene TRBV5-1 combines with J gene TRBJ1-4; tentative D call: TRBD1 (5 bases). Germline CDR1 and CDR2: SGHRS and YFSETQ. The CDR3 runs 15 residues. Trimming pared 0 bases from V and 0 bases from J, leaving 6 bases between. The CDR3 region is CASSLGGATNEKLFF. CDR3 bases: TGCGCCAGCAGCTTGGGGGGGGCAACTAATGAAAAACTGTTTTTT.

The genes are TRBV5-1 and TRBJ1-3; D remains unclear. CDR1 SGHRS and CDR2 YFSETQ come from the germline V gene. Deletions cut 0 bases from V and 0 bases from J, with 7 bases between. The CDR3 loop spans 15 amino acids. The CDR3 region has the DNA TGCGCCAGCAGCTTGGCTGTCAGCTCTGGAAACACCATATATTTT. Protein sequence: CASSLAVSSGNTIYF.

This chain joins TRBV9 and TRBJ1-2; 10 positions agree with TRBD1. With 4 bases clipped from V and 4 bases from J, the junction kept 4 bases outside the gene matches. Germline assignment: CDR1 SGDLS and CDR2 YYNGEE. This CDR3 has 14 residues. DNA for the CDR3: TGTGCCAGCAGCCCCAGGGACAGGGGCTATGGCTACACCTTC. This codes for CASSPRDRGYGYTF.